These 15 T cell receptor beta chains came from one sample sequenced in a study of cytomegalovirus exposure and HLA in healthy donors. Primers: 60 Vbeta forward and 13 Jbeta reverse. Sequencing was performed with immunoSEQ multiplex PCR; in TCRdb, only in-frame clones are kept and a portion is missing. Of roughly 160,000 clones listed, approximately 88% were seen once; the top ten hold 0.95% to 1.3%. The sample was PBMCs. The receptors shown here come from a man between 25 and 39 years old in good health and CMV-seronegative.

The V and J genes are TRBV7-9 and TRBJ1-6; D gene uncertain. This CDR3 region has 13 residues. Germline CDR1 is SEHNR and CDR2 is FQNEAQ (reference sequence). V lost 6 bases and J 7 bases, leaving 10 bases between the germline ends. CDR3 DNA sequence: TGTGCCAGCAGTCGGGATGGCAATTCACCCCTCCACTTT. Translation: CASSRDGNSPLHF.

This sequence joins TRBV5-4 and TRBJ2-7; 9 bases are a match to TRBD1. In germline, CDR1 is SGHNT, CDR2 YYREEE (reference sequence). The CDR3 contains 13 residues. V was clipped by 4 bases and J by 5 bases; unmatched bases: 4. CDR3 sequence reads: CASSPGQGHEQYF. Here the CDR3 DNA reads TGTGCCAGCAGCCCGGGACAGGGCCACGAGCAGTACTTC.

This clone occurred once. This sequence joins TRBV5-1 and TRBJ2-2; maybe TRBD1 (6 bases). Germline V lookup: CDR1 SGHRS, CDR2 YFSETQ. V was cut by 6 bases and J by 0 bases, with 9 bases left in between. CDR3 length: 14 amino acids. CDR3 in DNA: TGCGCCAGCACAGGGGTCGCGAACACCGGGGAGCTGTTTTTT. Residues: CASTGVANTGELFF.

This clone was counted a few times. This rearrangement joins TRBV11-2 to TRBJ2-7, with a possible D match to TRBD2 (6 bases). Germline V gene lookup returns CDR1 SGHAT and CDR2 FQNNGV. This CDR3 is built from 16 residues. V lost 7 bases and J lost 1, with 20 bases in between. DNA for the CDR3: TGTGCCAGCACCCACTTCCTGGGGGGTGATTCCTACGAGCAGTACTTC. Its protein is CASTHFLGGDSYEQYF.

The chain has TRBV28 and TRBJ2-7; possibly TRBD2 for D (6 bases). CDR1 is MDHEN, CDR2 SYDVKM, per germline. The CDR3 extends over 13 amino acids. Trimming removed 7 bases from V and 4 bases from J, with 14 bases in between. The CDR3 loop is CASIGGATYEQYF. CDR3 DNA sequence: TGTGCCAGCATTGGAGGGGCGACGTACGAGCAGTACTTC.

The chain combines TRBV19 with TRBJ1-5; 8 bases are shared with TRBD1. Germline lookup yields CDR1 LNHDA and CDR2 SQIVND (reference sequence). The CDR3 is 16 residues long. V lost 3 bases and J lost 2; bases outside the gene matches: 6. CDR3 region: CASSIPTGGGNQPQHF. CDR3 nucleotides: TGTGCCAGTAGTATCCCAACAGGGGGAGGCAATCAGCCCCAGCATTTT.

This clone was recorded once. The rearrangement links TRBV7-6 to TRBJ2-5; 7 nucleotides align to TRBD2. Trimming removed 7 bases from V and 0 bases from J; junction bases left unmatched: 5. This CDR3 region has 14 residues. CDR1 and CDR2 (germline): SGHVS, FNYEAQ. CDR3 loop: CASTGGGDQETQYF. The CDR3 DNA reads as TGTGCCAGCACTGGGGGGGGTGACCAAGAGACCCAGTACTTC.

This clone appeared a single time. The V gene is TRBV7-2, the J gene TRBJ2-2, with 7 bases identical to TRBD1. Germline CDR1 reads SGHTA; CDR2 reads FQGNSA. CDR3 length equals 14 residues. Trimming took 6 bases from V and 7 from J; bases not matched to a gene: 8. CDR3 in DNA: TGTGCCAGCAGAGCAACAGGGGCCGGCGGGGAGCTGTTTTTT. It translates to CASRATGAGGELFF. The whole variable domain, filled in from reference TRBV7-2 and TRBJ2-2, reads GAGVSQSPSNKVTEKGKDVELRCDPISGHTALYWYRQSLGQGLEFLIYFQGNSAPDKSGLPSDRFSAERTGGSVSTLTIQRTQQEDSAVYLCASRATGAGGELFFGEGSRLTVL.

The V and J genes are TRBV10-3 and TRBJ1-3, with a weak D call TRBD1 (6 bases). The ends were cut back, 6 bases at V and 2 bases at J, with 11 bases in the middle. The CDR3 contains 14 residues. Germline V gives CDR1 ENHRY, CDR2 SYGVKD. The CDR3 DNA reads as TGTGCCATCAGAGGGCGGGGGCCTGGAAACACCATATATTTT. It translates to CAIRGRGPGNTIYF.

V usage is TRBV5-4 and J usage is TRBJ2-3, with 8 bases aligning to TRBD2. The CDR3 is 15 residues long. Trimming took 3 bases from V and 2 from J; bases not matched to a gene: 5. CDR1 is SGHNT and CDR2 is YYREEE in the germline V gene (reference sequence). CDR3 region: CASSSGGVHTDTQYF. CDR3 nucleotides: TGTGCCAGCAGCTCCGGGGGGGTGCACACAGATACGCAGTATTTT.

This rearrangement joins TRBV5-6 to TRBJ1-4; 7 bases agree with TRBD1. CDR1 and CDR2 (germline): SGHDT, YYEEEE. Trimming cost V 2 bases and J 4 bases; bases outside gene matches: 5. The CDR3 contains 15 residues. This chain's CDR3 is CASSFRQGINEKLFF. The CDR3 DNA reads as TGTGCCAGCAGCTTCCGACAGGGCATTAATGAAAAACTGTTTTTT.

The V and J genes are TRBV5-1 and TRBJ2-1; TRBD2 aligns across 8 bases. The J segment lost 0 bases and the V segment lost 7 bases, leaving 9 bases of the junction unmatched. There are 16 residues in the CDR3. Germline lookup yields CDR1 SGHRS and CDR2 YFSETQ. The CDR3 coding sequence is TGCGCCAGCGGAAACACCGGGGGGGACTCCTACAATGAGCAGTTCTTC. It encodes CASGNTGGDSYNEQFF.

Concerning this clone itself: This sample includes further DNA sequences coding for the same CDR3. This CDR3 is CASSWTASTYEQYF. The CDR3 DNA sequence: TGTGCCAGCAGTTGGACAGCCTCAACCTACGAGCAGTACTTC. The rearrangement links TRBV27 to TRBJ2-7; possible D gene TRBD1, 6 bases. Germline V gene data show CDR1 as MNHEY and CDR2 as SMNVEV (reference sequence). V dropped 4 bases and J dropped 2 bases, with 12 bases sitting between them. This CDR3 region has 14 residues.

This rearrangement joins TRBV18 to TRBJ2-1; 8 nucleotides match TRBD2. The germline V gene encodes CDR1 KGHSH and CDR2 LQKENI. The CDR3 loop spans 14 amino acids. V trimming: 6 bases; J trimming: 5 bases; junction bases outside the gene matches: 6. CDR3 sequence reads: CASSGLVLNNEQFF. DNA for the CDR3: TGTGCCAGCTCGGGACTAGTACTTAACAATGAGCAGTTCTTC.

This chain links TRBV14 with TRBJ2-7; 12 bases map to TRBD2. V was pared by 1 base and J by 3 bases, with 13 bases of the junction left unmatched. Germline loops: CDR1 SGHDN, CDR2 FVKESK. CDR3 length: 19 residues. The CDR3 loop reads CASSQGGLAGLGYYYEQYF. Written as DNA, the CDR3 is TGTGCCAGCAGCCAAGGGGGACTAGCGGGCCTCGGGTACTACTACGAGCAGTACTTC.